A single sample is the source of the 28 T cell receptor beta chains below, sequenced in a study of CD4 T cells in relation to SARS-CoV-2 and coronaviruses. These receptors lack a known antigen. TCRdb's table, derived via immunoSEQ multiplex PCR, lists solely in-frame clones and lacks some. Of about 36,000 clones in the sample, 70% to 85% were seen once. The sample taken for sequencing was memory CD4+ T cells from PBMCs, cultured in vitro. The receptor set was obtained from an adult with COVID-19.

This chain connects TRBV28 to TRBJ2-2; TRBD2 matches 11 bases. Germline CDR1 MDHEN, CDR2 SYDVKM. The CDR3 has 20 residues. V dropped 2 bases and J dropped 1; count of bases not matched to a gene: 12. The CDR3 region is CASSLRQGRTSGRNTGELFF. The CDR3 DNA reads as TGTGCCAGCAGTTTACGGCAGGGTAGAACTAGCGGGAGGAACACCGGGGAGCTGTTTTTT. Complete variable domain (other parts from reference TRBV28 and TRBJ2-2): DVKVTQSSRYLVKRTGEKVFLECVQDMDHENMFWYRQDPGLGLRLIYFSYDVKMKEKGDIPEGYSVSREKKERFSLILESASTNQTSMYLCASSLRQGRTSGRNTGELFFGEGSRLTVL.

This chain joins TRBV20-1 and TRBJ1-6; no firm D call. The CDR3 loop spans 13 amino acids. V was clipped by 3 bases and J by 5 bases, with 8 bases between them. The germline V gene has CDR1 DFQATT and CDR2 SNEGSKA (reference sequence). CDR3 coding DNA: TGCAGTGCTAGTGTACGGGATAATTCACCCCTCCACTTT. This translates into CSASVRDNSPLHF.

There are a few counts of this clone. This chain connects TRBV9 to TRBJ1-5, with D hard to call. V was cut by 3 bases and J by 3 bases, with 7 bases left in between. From germline, CDR1 is SGDLS and CDR2 YYNGEE. The CDR3 sequence is 13 residues long. CDR3 DNA sequence: TGTGCCAGCAGCGCACGGACCAATCAGCCCCAGCATTTT. This encodes CASSARTNQPQHF.

This clone was picked up one time. V is TRBV11-1 and J is TRBJ2-3; 10 nucleotides line up with TRBD2. Germline CDR1 and CDR2: SGHAT and FQDESV (reference sequence). This CDR3 comprises 16 residues. V trimming: 3 bases; J trimming: 0 bases; junction bases outside the gene matches: 3. CDR3: CASSFMGLASTDTQYF. The CDR3 nucleotides are TGTGCCAGCAGCTTTATGGGACTAGCGAGCACAGATACGCAGTATTTT.

V is TRBV11-2 and J is TRBJ2-3; TRBD2 might be the D (6 bases). Trimming stripped 1 base from V and 2 bases from J, with 16 bases between. The CDR3 has 17 residues. Per the germline V gene, CDR1 is SGHAT and CDR2 is FQNNGV. DNA of the CDR3: TGTGCCAGCAGCTTAGGATCGCGGGGAGTCTCCACAGATACGCAGTATTTT. Protein: CASSLGSRGVSTDTQYF.

The chain uses TRBV29-1 and TRBJ2-5, with D maybe TRBD2 (6 bases). Deletions cut 6 bases from V and 5 bases from J, with 16 bases between. Germline V gives CDR1 SQVTM, CDR2 ANQGSEA. CDR3 length: 13 residues. The chain's CDR3 is CSVGSWGSETQYF. CDR3 nucleotide sequence: TGCAGCGTCGGGAGCTGGGGTTCGGAGACCCAGTACTTC.

This clone occurred a few times. The J gene is TRBJ1-6, the V gene TRBV28, with 7 bases that match TRBD1. Losses at the gene ends were 6 bases for V and 0 bases for J; bases not matched to a gene: 5. The CDR3 loop spans 16 amino acids. Germline assignment: CDR1 MDHEN and CDR2 SYDVKM. This CDR3 reads CASRGGQSSYNSPLHF. The CDR3 coding sequence is TGTGCCAGCAGGGGGGGACAGAGCTCCTATAATTCACCCCTCCACTTT.

The genes are TRBV28 and TRBJ2-1; 7 bases align to TRBD2. The CDR3 sequence is 13 residues long. The germline CDR1 and CDR2 sequences are MDHEN and SYDVKM. The ends lost 6 bases at V and 6 bases at J; junction bases unmatched: 5. The CDR3 nucleotides read TGTGCCAGCAGGCGGGAGTGGGTCAATGAGCAGTTCTTC. It is translated as CASRREWVNEQFF.

This chain joins TRBV19 and TRBJ1-4; no clear D. Trimming left V 4 bases short and J 10 bases short, with 7 bases between. This CDR3 has 11 amino acids. The germline CDR1 and CDR2 sequences are LNHDA and SQIVND (reference sequence). CDR3 sequence (DNA): TGTGCCAGTAGTACCGACTTAAAACTGTTTTTT. It yields the protein CASSTDLKLFF.

V gene TRBV7-2 combines with J gene TRBJ2-2; D gene unclear. Looked up from germline, CDR1 is SGHTA and CDR2 is FQGNSA. The V end lost 5 bases, the J end lost 13 bases, and 14 bases lay between the germline ends. CDR3 size: 12 residues. The CDR3 here is CASSRLGESLFF. The CDR3 region has the DNA TGTGCCAGCAGCCGCCTTGGGGAATCGCTGTTTTTT.

The gene calls are TRBV3-1 (or the pseudogene TRBV3-2) and TRBJ1-2; the D is unclear. The ends were cut back, 4 bases at V and 5 bases at J, with 14 bases in the middle. The CDR3 extends over 14 amino acids. From germline, CDR1 is LGHDT and CDR2 YNNKEL (reference sequence). In DNA form, the CDR3 reads TGTGCCAGCAGCCTCTCGAACACCCTATATGGCTACACCTTC. Amino acid sequence: CASSLSNTLYGYTF.

The chain carries TRBV4-1 and TRBJ2-7; 13 bases are shared with TRBD2. This CDR3 region has 18 residues. CDR1 is MGHRA, CDR2 YSYEKL, per germline. After removal of 6 bases from V and 6 bases from J, the junction contained 17 bases not matched to a gene. The CDR3 nucleotides read TGCGCCAGCAGTAAAGGGTTCACTAGCGGGAGGGCTGCTCTCGAGCAGTACTTC. Translating gives CASSKGFTSGRAALEQYF.

The J gene is TRBJ1-5, the V gene TRBV6-5; D perhaps matches TRBD1 (6 bases). Trimming stripped 0 bases from V and 6 bases from J, with 9 bases between. Looked up from germline, CDR1 is MNHEY and CDR2 is SVGAGI. The CDR3 sequence is 14 residues long. As DNA, the CDR3 is TGTGCCAGCAGTTACTCCAGGGGAAGTCAGCCCCAGCATTTT. Translated, it gives CASSYSRGSQPQHF.

The rearrangement uses TRBV3-1 (or the pseudogene TRBV3-2) and TRBJ2-1; 10 bases are shared with TRBD2. V shed 0 bases, J shed 3 bases, and the junction held 8 bases outside the gene matches. The germline gives CDR1 LGHDT, CDR2 YNNKEL (reference sequence). The CDR3 sequence is 18 residues long. This chain's CDR3 is CASSQDWATSGFYNEQFF. In nucleotides, the CDR3 is TGTGCCAGCAGCCAAGATTGGGCGACTAGCGGGTTCTACAATGAGCAGTTCTTC.

The chain recombines TRBV10-3 with TRBJ1-1; D perhaps matches TRBD1 (6 bases). CDR3 length equals 12 residues. CDR1 ENHRY and CDR2 SYGVKD come from the germline V gene. The V end was cut by 8 bases, the J end by 5 bases, with 12 bases between. CDR3 DNA: TGTGCCATCGGCCAGGGGAAGACTGAAGCTTTCTTT. As protein: CAIGQGKTEAFF.

This chain uses TRBV28 with TRBJ2-3, with no clear D. The CDR3 runs 12 residues. V was cut by 6 bases and J by 9 bases, with 13 bases left in between. The germline gives CDR1 MDHEN, CDR2 SYDVKM. The CDR3 coding sequence is TGTGCCAGCAGGACCTACTCTGGGACGCAGTATTTT. It codes for CASRTYSGTQYF.

This sequence joins TRBV27 and TRBJ2-1; a possible D gene is TRBD2 (6 bases). Trimming removed 3 bases at V and 5 bases at J, with 8 bases between. The V gene's germline CDR1 is MNHEY and CDR2 SMNVEV (reference sequence). This CDR3 is 13 amino acids long. The chain's CDR3 is CASSFRLDNEQFF. CDR3 nucleotide sequence: TGTGCCAGCAGTTTCCGACTAGACAATGAGCAGTTCTTC.

The CDR3 protein is CASLVQGALGETQYF. The CDR3 DNA follows: TGTGCCAGCCTTGTACAGGGGGCGCTCGGTGAGACCCAGTACTTC. V and J are TRBV28 and TRBJ2-5; TRBD1 matches at 9 bases. V lost 8 bases, J lost 5 bases, and 12 bases stayed unmatched. CDR1 and CDR2 (germline): MDHEN, SYDVKM. This CDR3 contains 15 residues.

For the CDR3, the DNA is TGTGCCAGCAGCCCCCCCCGCAGGGGGCCGCCTTACGAGCAGTACTTC. Protein: CASSPPRRGPPYEQYF. This chain links TRBV13 with TRBJ2-7; 8 bases agree with TRBD1. This CDR3 contains 16 residues. CDR1 and CDR2 (germline): PRHDT, FYEKMQ (reference sequence). The J segment lost 4 bases and the V segment lost 5 bases, leaving 13 bases of the junction unmatched.

V is TRBV3-1 (or the pseudogene TRBV3-2) and J is TRBJ1-1; the D is unclear. The CDR3 extends over 12 amino acids. CDR1 is LGHDT, CDR2 YNNKEL, per germline (reference sequence). Deletions cut 1 base from V and 7 bases from J, with 7 bases between. The CDR3 region is CASSQVRDEAFF. The CDR3 DNA sequence: TGTGCCAGCAGCCAAGTAAGGGATGAAGCTTTCTTT.

This chain uses TRBV14 with TRBJ2-5; the match to TRBD1 covers 11 bases. There are 17 residues in the CDR3. V was pared by 0 bases and J by 2 bases, with 5 bases of the junction left unmatched. CDR1 and CDR2 (germline): SGHDN, FVKESK. The CDR3 loop reads CASSQDRDRGEQETQYF. Written as DNA, the CDR3 is TGTGCCAGCAGCCAAGATCGGGACAGGGGGGAGCAAGAGACCCAGTACTTC.

The chain combines TRBV6-1 with TRBJ1-1; D gene unclear. The V gene lost 2 bases and the J gene lost 3 bases, with 16 bases spanning the gap. This CDR3 has 16 residues. Germline lookup yields CDR1 MNHNS and CDR2 SASEGT. This CDR3 is CASSELPGFGDTEAFF. The CDR3 DNA reads TGTGCCAGCAGTGAACTTCCGGGGTTTGGGGACACTGAAGCTTTCTTT.

This clone was seen a single time. This chain connects TRBV18 to TRBJ1-4; D might be TRBD1 (5 bases). Germline-derived CDR1 and CDR2 are KGHSH and LQKENI. This CDR3 has 13 residues. V gave up 6 bases and J gave up 1 base, with 6 bases separating them. The CDR3 bases are TGTGCCAGCTCCCAGGGAACTAATGAAAAACTGTTTTTT. This gives the protein CASSQGTNEKLFF.

This clone was seen a handful of times. V gene TRBV6-5 combines with J gene TRBJ2-1; 10 nucleotides align to TRBD2. CDR3 length: 15 residues. The V gene end was trimmed by 6 bases and the J gene end by 3 bases; junction bases not matched to a gene: 5. Germline V gene lookup returns CDR1 MNHEY and CDR2 SVGAGI. The CDR3 region has the DNA TGTGCCAGCAGCGTAACTAGCGGGGACTACAATGAGCAGTTCTTC. This encodes CASSVTSGDYNEQFF.

This clone was seen once. This rearrangement joins TRBV6-1 to TRBJ1-5; D is uncertain. Germline lookup yields CDR1 MNHNS and CDR2 SASEGT. V lost 4 bases and J lost 0, with 7 bases in between. The length of the CDR3 is 14 residues. The CDR3 reads CASSGAFSNQPQHF. CDR3 nucleotides: TGTGCCAGCAGTGGAGCCTTTAGCAATCAGCCCCAGCATTTT.

The genes are TRBV7-2 and TRBJ2-2; D remains unclear. The germline gives CDR1 SGHTA, CDR2 FQGNSA. Between the trimmed V and J ends, which lost 5 bases and 2 bases, there was a span of 9 bases. The CDR3 loop spans 14 amino acids. This chain's CDR3 is CASSKYLNTGELFF. DNA of the CDR3: TGTGCCAGCAGCAAATACCTCAACACCGGGGAGCTGTTTTTT. Full variable domain (rest looked up from reference TRBV7-2 and TRBJ2-2): GAGVSQSPSNKVTEKGKDVELRCDPISGHTALYWYRQSLGQGLEFLIYFQGNSAPDKSGLPSDRFSAERTGGSVSTLTIQRTQQEDSAVYLCASSKYLNTGELFFGEGSRLTVL.

This CDR3 is CATLIGGRGLTDTQYF. The CDR3 DNA follows: TGTGCCACCCTGATCGGCGGGAGGGGGTTAACAGATACGCAGTATTTT. V and J are TRBV28 and TRBJ2-3; 9 nucleotides match TRBD2. The junction had 14 bases not matched to a gene; V was cut back by 10 bases and J by 3 bases. This CDR3 has 16 residues. Germline V gene sequence: CDR1 MDHEN, CDR2 SYDVKM.

This clone was counted only a few times. The chain combines TRBV6-2 or TRBV6-3 with TRBJ1-1; no clear D. V dropped 4 bases and J dropped 4 bases, with 10 bases sitting between them. Germline loops: CDR1 MNHEY, CDR2 SVGEGT. This CDR3 has 13 residues. The CDR3 DNA reads TGTGCCAGCAGTTTTACTCGGGGCACTGAAGCTTTCTTT. Protein sequence: CASSFTRGTEAFF.